The 21 T cell receptor beta chains given below trace back to one sample, sequenced in a study of T cell responses to AZD1222 COVID-19 vaccine. Some clones are missing from TCRdb's copy, which holds only in-frame ones; the method was immunoSEQ multiplex PCR. Of about 140,000 clones detected, less than 95% appear once; the ten largest clones hold 2.8%. The input for sequencing was peripheral blood, taken on day 0 of AZD1222 vaccination. The receptors here all came from an adult in good health.

The CDR3, as DNA: TGTGCCAGCAGCGTATTGGATACACGAGGGAATTCACCCCTCCACTTT. Translating gives CASSVLDTRGNSPLHF. The chain is built from TRBV9 and TRBJ1-6; D is uncertain. Trimming shortened V by 1 base and J by 7 bases, and 15 bases separated the two germline ends. CDR1 SGDLS and CDR2 YYNGEE come from the germline V gene. The CDR3 covers 16 residues.

V and J are TRBV5-4 and TRBJ2-6; D gene uncertain. The CDR3 is made up of 16 amino acids. Looked up from germline, CDR1 is SGHNT and CDR2 is YYREEE (reference sequence). Trimming removed 2 bases at V and 0 bases at J, with 9 bases between. CDR3 protein: CASSFFSDSGANVLTF. The DNA of the CDR3 is TGTGCCAGCAGCTTCTTCTCGGACTCTGGGGCCAACGTCCTGACTTTC. The whole variable domain, filled in from reference TRBV5-4 and TRBJ2-6, reads ETGVTQSPTHLIKTRGQQVTLRCSSQSGHNTVSWYQQALGQGPQFIFQYYREEENGRGNFPPRFSGLQFPNYSSELNVNALELDDSALYLCASSFFSDSGANVLTFGAGSRLTVL.

The CDR3 DNA reads TGTGCCAGCAGCCCTTTCCGCGGTTCCTACAATGAGCAGTTCTTC. Translated, it gives CASSPFRGSYNEQFF. The gene calls are TRBV14 and TRBJ2-1; D uncertain. V lost 4 bases to trimming and J lost 1 base, with 11 bases between them. The CDR3 is 15 amino acids. Germline V lookup: CDR1 SGHDN, CDR2 FVKESK.

The V and J genes are TRBV9 and TRBJ2-7; no definite D call. This CDR3 is 13 amino acids long. Trimming took 7 bases from V and 2 from J, leaving 13 bases between them. Germline-derived CDR1 and CDR2 are SGDLS and YYNGEE. CDR3 coding DNA: TGTGCCAGCGGGCCCGGGCCTACCTACGAGCAGTACTTC. Amino acids: CASGPGPTYEQYF.

This clone was observed once. The CDR3 loop reads CASSQTQGGEQYF. The CDR3 bases are TGTGCCAGCAGCCAGACCCAGGGCGGCGAGCAGTACTTC. The chain uses TRBV11-3 and TRBJ2-7; possibly TRBD1 for D (5 bases). This CDR3 is 13 amino acids long. Trimming took off 5 bases at V and 6 bases at J, with 14 bases between the two ends. Germline CDR1 and CDR2: SGHNT and YENEEA.

The chain uses TRBV7-9 and TRBJ1-6; tentative D call: TRBD1 (5 bases). Trimming shortened V by 3 bases and J by 8 bases, and 14 bases separated the two germline ends. The CDR3 sequence is 15 residues long. Germline lookup yields CDR1 SEHNR and CDR2 FQNEAQ (reference sequence). The CDR3, as DNA: TGTGCCAGCAGCTTTTCGGGGCAGCTGTATTCACCCCTCCACTTT. Its protein product is CASSFSGQLYSPLHF.

The chain carries TRBV6-6 and TRBJ2-5, with a weak D call TRBD1 (5 bases). CDR1 and CDR2 from the germline V gene are MNHNY and SVGAGI (reference sequence). Trimming took 1 base from V and 5 from J, leaving 11 bases between them. The CDR3 runs 14 residues. CDR3 amino acids: CASSYFRGGETQYF. CDR3 nucleotides: TGTGCCAGCAGTTACTTTAGGGGTGGGGAGACCCAGTACTTC.

Turning to this clone: This same CDR3 is encoded by further DNA sequences in the sample. The CDR3 DNA follows: TGTGCCAGCAGTGCCGAAGGAAGGCACACTGAAGCTTTCTTT. It yields the protein CASSAEGRHTEAFF. J is TRBJ1-1 and V is TRBV2; the D is unclear. Trimming shortened V by 4 bases and J by 3 bases, and 12 bases separated the two germline ends. Germline V gene sequence: CDR1 SNHLY, CDR2 FYNNEI. The CDR3 is 14 amino acids. The whole variable domain, filled in from reference TRBV2 and TRBJ1-1, reads EPEVTQTPSHQVTQMGQEVILRCVPISNHLYFYWYRQILGQKVEFLVSFYNNEISEKSEIFDDQFSVERPDGSNFTLKIRSTKLEDSAMYFCASSAEGRHTEAFFGQGTRLTVV.

The chain uses TRBV3-1 (or the pseudogene TRBV3-2) and TRBJ2-4; D ambiguous. Per germline, CDR1 LGHDT and CDR2 YNNKEL (reference sequence). The CDR3 sequence is 11 residues long. Trimming took 6 bases from V and 8 from J, leaving 8 bases between them. Written as DNA, the CDR3 is TGTGCCAGCAGGCACAATGACATTCAGTACTTC. Translating it yields CASRHNDIQYF.

The chain has TRBV12-5 and TRBJ1-2, with D tentatively TRBD1 (6 bases). Trimming removed 2 bases from V and 4 bases from J, with 14 bases in between. The CDR3 length is 15 residues. Germline V CDR1 and CDR2: LGHNT, FRNRAP. The CDR3 nucleotides read TGTGCTAGTGGTTTGAGACGGGGGCGAGCCTATGGCTACACCTTC. Residues: CASGLRRGRAYGYTF.

This clone was recorded only once. The CDR3 bases are TGTGCCACCGTCGGGACAGGGGGCGTTCAGTACTTC. Amino acid sequence: CATVGTGGVQYF. The V call is TRBV24-1, the J call TRBJ2-4, with TRBD1 matching over 12 bases. CDR3 length: 12 amino acids. The V and J ends lost 9 bases and 11 bases, in that order; junction bases with no gene match: 4. Germline V gene data show CDR1 as KGHDR and CDR2 as SFDVKD.

J is TRBJ2-1 and V is TRBV5-5; D is unclear. Trimming pared 3 bases from V and 2 bases from J, leaving 9 bases between. CDR1 and CDR2 from the germline V gene are SGHKS and YYEKEE (reference sequence). The CDR3 contains 14 residues. The CDR3 DNA is TGTGCCAGCAGCTGGCGGTCTACCTACAATGAGCAGTTCTTC. This sequence encodes CASSWRSTYNEQFF. Full variable domain (missing parts from reference TRBV5-5 and TRBJ2-1): DAGVTQSPTHLIKTRGQQVTLRCSPISGHKSVSWYQQVLGQGPQFIFQYYEKEERGRGNFPDRFSARQFPNYSSELNVNALLLGDSALYLCASSWRSTYNEQFFGPGTRLTVL.

The gene calls are TRBV6-1 and TRBJ2-3; 8 positions agree with TRBD2. After removal of 2 bases from V and 2 bases from J, the junction contained 6 bases not matched to a gene. The CDR3 consists of 16 residues. Germline V gene lookup returns CDR1 MNHNS and CDR2 SASEGT. The CDR3: CASSELAGGPTDTQYF. In DNA, the CDR3 is TGTGCCAGCAGTGAACTCGCGGGGGGACCCACAGATACGCAGTATTTT.

The gene calls are TRBV5-1 and TRBJ2-7; D not certain. The germline gives CDR1 SGHRS, CDR2 YFSETQ. The V end was cut by 4 bases, the J end by 5 bases, with 19 bases between. The CDR3 consists of 15 residues. This CDR3 reads CASSVPRFQVNEQYF. DNA of the CDR3: TGCGCCAGCAGCGTTCCTAGGTTTCAGGTCAACGAGCAGTACTTC.

V gene TRBV20-1 combines with J gene TRBJ2-5, with TRBD2 identical over 11 bases. The CDR3 consists of 17 residues. The V and J ends lost 3 bases and 5 bases, in that order; junction bases with no gene match: 14. Germline assignment: CDR1 DFQATT and CDR2 SNEGSKA (reference sequence). The CDR3 protein is CSASYLGSSGRDETQYF. CDR3 DNA sequence: TGCAGTGCTAGTTATCTTGGGAGTAGCGGGAGGGATGAGACCCAGTACTTC.

The chain employs TRBV28 and TRBJ1-1; TRBD1 matches at 7 bases. The CDR3 is made up of 15 amino acids. The V gene end was trimmed by 3 bases and the J gene end by 1 base; junction bases not matched to a gene: 5. Germline CDR1 and CDR2: MDHEN and SYDVKM. The CDR3 coding sequence is TGTGCCAGCAGTTTCCCGGGACAGCAGAACACTGAAGCTTTCTTT. Amino acid sequence: CASSFPGQQNTEAFF.

The chain combines TRBV14 with TRBJ1-5; maybe TRBD1 (6 bases). Germline-derived CDR1 and CDR2 are SGHDN and FVKESK. Trimming shortened V by 4 bases and J by 6 bases, and 13 bases separated the two germline ends. The CDR3 covers 14 residues. The CDR3 DNA is TGTGCCAGCAGCCCGAGGGGGTCTGGTCAGCCCCAGCATTTT. Protein sequence: CASSPRGSGQPQHF.

The chain carries TRBV11-3 and TRBJ2-1; TRBD2 aligns across 7 bases. Germline CDR1 is SGHNT and CDR2 is YENEEA. Trimming at V came to 6 bases and at J to 5 bases, leaving 7 bases not matched to a gene. The CDR3 runs to 14 residues. The CDR3 reads CASRVSGYHNEQFF. The CDR3 DNA follows: TGTGCCAGCAGAGTTAGCGGGTACCACAATGAGCAGTTCTTC.

The V call is TRBV28, the J call TRBJ1-4; perhaps TRBD1 as D (5 bases). CDR1 MDHEN and CDR2 SYDVKM come from the germline V gene. The CDR3 contains 14 residues. V lost 5 bases, J lost 10 bases, and 17 bases lay in between. The DNA of the CDR3 is TGTGCCAGCAGTACCCCCGGGACCGATGGAAAACTGTTTTTT. This gives the protein CASSTPGTDGKLFF.

V usage is TRBV5-1 and J usage is TRBJ2-7; 7 bases align to TRBD2. CDR1 and CDR2 (germline): SGHRS, YFSETQ. The CDR3 is 15 amino acids. V was clipped by 4 bases and J by 4 bases; unmatched bases: 11. CDR3 residues: CASSRTGGRGYEQYF. CDR3 bases: TGCGCCAGCAGCCGCACGGGCGGGAGAGGATACGAGCAGTACTTC.

This chain links TRBV4-1 with TRBJ2-7; D is ambiguous. V lost 0 bases and J 2 bases, leaving 11 bases between the germline ends. The CDR3 loop spans 15 amino acids. The germline V gene encodes CDR1 MGHRA and CDR2 YSYEKL. The CDR3 bases are TGCGCCAGCAGCCAAGAGAACATCGACGCCTACGAGCAGTACTTC. It specifies CASSQENIDAYEQYF.